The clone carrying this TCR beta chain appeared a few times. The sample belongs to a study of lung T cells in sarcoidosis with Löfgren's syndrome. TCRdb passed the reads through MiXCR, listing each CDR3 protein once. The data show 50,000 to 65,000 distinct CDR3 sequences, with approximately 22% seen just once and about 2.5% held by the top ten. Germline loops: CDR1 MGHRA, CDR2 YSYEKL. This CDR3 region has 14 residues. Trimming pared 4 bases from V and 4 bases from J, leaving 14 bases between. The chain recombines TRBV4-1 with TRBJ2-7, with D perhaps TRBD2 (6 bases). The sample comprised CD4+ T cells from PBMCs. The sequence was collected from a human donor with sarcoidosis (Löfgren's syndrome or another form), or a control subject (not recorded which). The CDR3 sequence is CASSRDLAVYEQYF. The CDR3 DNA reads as TGCGCCAGCAGCCGAGACTTAGCGGTTTACGAGCAGTACTTC.